This T cell receptor beta chain appears in the sequencing data of a study of tumor-infiltrating lymphocytes in primary liver carcinoma (dated by TCRdb to the late 2010s). About the full investigation: About 5 patients with histopathologically diagnosed primary liver carcinoma underwent surgical resection in China between late 2015 and March 2016. Of the five patients, three men and two women aged 30 to 69 years, four had hepatocellular carcinoma and one had combined HCC and intrahepatic cholangiocarcinoma. The five patients had tumors staged T1-T3 N0M0, with maximum diameters ranging from roughly 4.2 to 10 cm. Each sample produced about 3.5 to 7.13 million productive TCRbeta reads, and read depth showed no significant difference between tissue types. TCRbeta repertoire sequencing, expression microarrays and whole-exome sequencing were combined in the study across five regions of each liver tumor, with adjacent normal tissue and blood also included. A total of 35 specimens from 5 patients underwent TCRbeta repertoire sequencing, comprising around 25 tumor regions, 5 adjacent noncancerous liver tissues and 5 peripheral blood samples. High reproducibility was observed for the technical replicate repertoires, with mean shared-clone rates around 0.89 and correlation coefficients above 0.95. Results the study describes overall, beyond this receptor: With just a handful of patients in the study, the authors point out that the findings should be validated in a larger study. The top 250 clones accounted for a significantly greater share of the repertoire in tumors than in blood (p = 0.039). Repertoire overlap was higher between tumor regions (mean roughly 35%) than tumor-adjacent (roughly 17%) or tumor-blood (roughly 14%) pairs, consistent with antigen-driven expansion. Comparison of CD4+ and CD8+ T cell repertoires was precluded by the use of bulk unsorted samples. Because only the TCR beta chain was sequenced and unpaired alpha chains were not captured, true repertoire diversity is likely underestimated.

A constant-region primer and ProtoScript II reverse transcriptase were used to reverse-transcribe TCRbeta-specific cDNA from 500 ng total RNA. TCRbeta libraries were built with three nested multiplex PCR rounds, a slightly modified ARM-PCR procedure. Each of the first two PCR rounds ran for approximately 11 cycles and used multiplex TRBV1-TRBV30 forward primers together with a Cbeta reverse primer. Sample barcodes and Illumina adapters were attached in a final 25-cycle PCR using Deep VentR polymerase. Before sequencing, amplicons between 200 and 500 bp were purified from gel using a QIAquick gel extraction kit. An Illumina HiSeq 2500 was used to sequence the TCRbeta amplicons with 250-bp paired-end reads. The published analysis was carried out like this. Reads were quality-trimmed with Trimmomatic v0.33, and paired reads were merged with FLASH v1.2.11 to recover full CDR3 sequences. MiGEC v1.2.1b assigned V, D and J germline segments to the rearranged TCRbeta sequences. VDJtools v1.0.0 computed clonotype statistics and Shannon-Wiener diversity indices. Except for diversity analysis, only each sample's 250 most abundant clonotypes were used in subsequent analyses to reduce sampling bias. The raw public data were reprocessed by TCRdb itself: fastp quality trimming at Q25, MiXCR clonotype calling, in-frame beta chains only. Rows with a matching CDR3 protein are joined into one entry that keeps the most common DNA and genes. TCRdb, rather than the study authors, made the V and J calls. This sample lists about 200,000 distinct CDR3 sequences; roughly two thirds were detected once. The top ten clonotypes cover 7% to 8.5% of the sample.

This clonotype was recorded many times. No cognate antigen has been identified for it. No base qualities exist here, and no much larger clone lies one base off it. Blood RNA was extracted from unsorted whole blood with TRIzol reagent; germline DNA came from the DNeasy Blood & Tissue kit. At the time of sampling, the patients were treatment-naive and had chronic HBV infection. About 3.6 milliliters of peripheral blood were collected into K2EDTA tubes before surgery. V is trimmed back by 3 bases and J by 6 bases, and the junction contains 10 bases that no gene match accounts for. In the germline V gene, CDR1 corresponds to SNHLY and CDR2 to FYNNEI. The CDR3 starts with the cysteine, ends with the phenylalanine, and has 15 residues. CDR3 DNA only is kept here, 45 bases in frame from base 1.

This TCR came from a woman aged 55-70 years with primary liver carcinoma and hepatitis B virus infection. Sequences were obtained from peripheral blood. The chain is made from TRBV2 and TRBJ2-7, and 8 junction bases match TRBD2. The CDR3 reads as follows: CASSEAGLESSEQYF. The DNA sequence reads TGTGCCAGCAGTGAGGCGGGACTAGAATCGAGCGAGCAGTACTTC. Supplemented by the reference TRBV2 and TRBJ2-7 proteins around the CDR3, the complete variable domain is EPEVTQTPSHQVTQMGQEVILRCVPISNHLYFYWYRQILGQKVEFLVSFYNNEISEKSEIFDDQFSVERPDGSNFTLKIRSTKLEDSAMYFCASSEAGLESSEQYFGPGTRLTVT.